The 24 T cell receptor beta chains below all came from one sample that was sequenced in a study of CD8 T cells in Susac syndrome (dated by TCRdb to about 2019). Library prep was done by the immunoSEQ multiplex PCR assay. RNA was extracted using the RNeasy kit, and roughly 0.45 to 1 ug of the RNA was reverse transcribed with random hexamers. Using fastp trimming at Q25 and MiXCR clonotype assembly, TCRdb reanalyzed the public sequencing data and kept in-frame beta chains. Every distinct CDR3 protein forms one entry, paired with its most common genes and DNA. This sample gives around 130,000 distinct CDR3 sequences in total; around 94% of them show up just once. The ten largest clones capture about 0.098% of the sample. Sequenced material: CD4+ T cells from PBMCs. The receptors were gathered from a human donor in good health.

The rearrangement joins TRBV7-2 to TRBJ1-6, with unresolved D. From germline, CDR1 is SGHTA and CDR2 FQGNSA. V lost 3 bases and J 5 bases, leaving 11 bases between the germline ends. The CDR3 is 15 amino acids. The chain's CDR3 is CASSLAIGNNSPLHF. The CDR3 DNA is TGTGCCAGCAGCTTGGCCATCGGCAATAATTCACCCCTCCACTTT.

DNA for the CDR3: TGTGCCAGCAGCTTCAGTGCCTACGAGCAGTACTTC. Translating it yields CASSFSAYEQYF. The chain has TRBV28 and TRBJ2-7; D is unresolved. V lost 6 bases and J 2 bases, leaving 8 bases between the germline ends. The CDR3 totals 12 residues. Looked up from germline, CDR1 is MDHEN and CDR2 is SYDVKM.

This sequence joins TRBV20-1 and TRBJ2-5, with D possibly TRBD1 on 5 matching bases. The V end was cut by 2 bases, the J end by 7 bases, with 17 bases between. The CDR3 loop spans 14 amino acids. The V gene's germline CDR1 is DFQATT and CDR2 SNEGSKA (reference sequence). The CDR3 here is CSARRGSMIGTQYF. The CDR3 DNA follows: TGCAGTGCTAGAAGGGGAAGTATGATCGGGACCCAGTACTTC.

This clonotype was detected once. The rearrangement uses TRBV7-9 and TRBJ1-2; the D is unclear. Germline CDR1 reads SEHNR; CDR2 reads FQNEAQ (reference sequence). CDR3 length equals 16 residues. V was clipped by 5 bases and J by 1 base, with 17 bases between them. The CDR3 DNA reads as TGTGCCAGCAGCCCCGACGGGGAATCTCTTAACTATGGCTACACCTTC. As protein: CASSPDGESLNYGYTF.

V and J are TRBV6-5 and TRBJ2-2, with 7 bases matching TRBD2. CDR1 is MNHEY and CDR2 is SVGAGI in the germline V gene. The junction had 5 bases not matched to a gene; V was cut back by 6 bases and J by 1 base. The CDR3 is 15 amino acids. The CDR3 DNA is TGTGCCAGCAGAACCGGGACTAAGAACACCGGGGAGCTGTTTTTT. Its translation: CASRTGTKNTGELFF.

The chain has TRBV20-1 and TRBJ2-1; D gene uncertain. This CDR3 is 12 amino acids long. Trimming took 8 bases from V and 5 from J, leaving 13 bases between them. Germline V lookup: CDR1 DFQATT, CDR2 SNEGSKA (reference sequence). The CDR3 is CSPRRANNEQFF. The CDR3 DNA sequence: TGCAGTCCCAGACGTGCGAACAATGAGCAGTTCTTC.

The rearrangement links TRBV5-1 to TRBJ2-6; possibly TRBD2 for D (5 bases). This CDR3 is built from 16 residues. Germline CDR1 is SGHRS and CDR2 is YFSETQ. Trimming pared 4 bases from V and 0 bases from J, leaving 11 bases between. For the CDR3, the DNA is TGCGCCAGCAGCCCGGAAGGGAGCTCTGGGGCCAACGTCCTGACTTTC. The encoded protein is CASSPEGSSGANVLTF. The whole variable domain, remainder taken from reference TRBV5-1 and TRBJ2-6, is KAGVTQTPRYLIKTRGQQVTLSCSPISGHRSVSWYQQTPGQGLQFLFEYFSETQRNKGNFPGRFSGRQFSNSRSEMNVSTLELGDSALYLCASSPEGSSGANVLTFGAGSRLTVL.

The chain employs TRBV6-1 and TRBJ1-2; possible D gene TRBD1, 6 bases. In germline, CDR1 is MNHNS, CDR2 SASEGT. V was clipped by 0 bases and J by 5 bases, with 10 bases between them. The CDR3 contains 14 residues. The CDR3 sequence: CASSEAGQDYGYTF. In nucleotides, the CDR3 is TGTGCCAGCAGTGAAGCGGGACAAGATTATGGCTACACCTTC.

The chain combines TRBV30 with TRBJ2-4; D is ambiguous. Trimming left V 1 base short and J 2 bases short, with 12 bases between. Germline CDR1 GTSNPN, CDR2 SVGIG (reference sequence). The CDR3 covers 15 residues. CDR3 sequence reads: CAWSGTRSPKNIQYF. CDR3 nucleotides: TGTGCCTGGAGTGGAACACGGTCCCCCAAAAACATTCAGTACTTC.

This chain links TRBV29-1 with TRBJ2-3; D gene uncertain. The germline V gene has CDR1 SQVTM and CDR2 ANQGSEA. V was pared by 4 bases and J by 4 bases, with 18 bases between. CDR3 length: 15 amino acids. DNA of the CDR3: TGCAGCGTTGCCGGGTTGGTATCGGGCGCAGATACGCAGTATTTT. This gives the protein CSVAGLVSGADTQYF.

As regards this clonotype: At one boundary the junction diverges from the germline segment, which might be a read error. The chain is built from TRBV7-9 and TRBJ2-5, with D unclear. The CDR3 spans 12 residues. Per germline, CDR1 SEHNR and CDR2 FQNEAQ (reference sequence). The CDR3 DNA is TGTGCCAGCAGCTCCCTAGGCGGCGCCCGGTCCTTC. Translated: CASSSLGGARSF.

In DNA, the CDR3 is TGCAGTGCTAGAGAAGGGACTGTGAACACTGAAGCTTTCTTT. It codes for CSAREGTVNTEAFF. The chain joins TRBV20-1 to TRBJ1-1, with D perhaps TRBD1 (5 bases). Germline V lookup: CDR1 DFQATT, CDR2 SNEGSKA (reference sequence). The CDR3 spans 14 residues. V was trimmed by 0 bases and J by 0 bases, leaving 8 bases between them.

This chain joins TRBV27 and TRBJ1-2; D might be TRBD1 (6 bases). The germline CDR1 and CDR2 sequences are MNHEY and SMNVEV (reference sequence). Trimming cost V 6 bases and J 4 bases, with 15 bases left between them. This CDR3 region has 14 residues. The CDR3 protein is CASSRRGSSYGYTF. The CDR3 DNA reads as TGTGCCAGCAGCCGCAGGGGATCCTCCTATGGCTACACCTTC.

The rearrangement uses TRBV7-9 and TRBJ2-2, with a weak D call TRBD1 (6 bases). The germline gives CDR1 SEHNR, CDR2 FQNEAQ (reference sequence). The V end lost 5 bases, the J end lost 7 bases, and 11 bases lay between the germline ends. The CDR3 covers 13 residues. The chain's CDR3 is CASSLQGNGELFF. The CDR3 DNA sequence: TGTGCCAGCAGCCTGCAGGGGAACGGGGAGCTGTTTTTT.

V usage is TRBV29-1 and J usage is TRBJ2-7, with TRBD2 identical over 7 bases. J lost 3 bases, V lost 3 bases, and 2 bases had no gene match. Looked up from germline, CDR1 is SQVTM and CDR2 is ANQGSEA. The CDR3 has 12 residues. CDR3 sequence: CSVDREGYEQYF. The CDR3 DNA sequence: TGCAGCGTTGACAGGGAGGGCTACGAGCAGTACTTC.

CDR3 coding DNA: TGCGCCAGCAGCCGACGGGACAGAGCGTGTCAGCCCCAGCATTTT. Translated: CASSRRDRACQPQHF. The chain couples TRBV23-1 to TRBJ1-5, with TRBD1 matching 7 bases. TRBV23-1 carries the ORF label, with uncertain function. The CDR3 extends over 15 amino acids. V lost 6 bases, J lost 6 bases, and 11 bases stayed unmatched.

This chain connects TRBV21-1 to TRBJ1-3; TRBD1 is taken as the D call from the table, unchecked against the DNA. TRBV21-1 is given as a pseudogene. The CDR3 runs to 19 residues. The CDR3 reads CASSKEDGIGQSSGNTIYF. CDR3 nucleotides: TGTGCCAGCAGCAAAGAAGATGGGATAGGACAGAGCTCTGGAAACACCATATATTTT.

The gene calls are TRBV7-3 and TRBJ2-5; D may correspond to TRBD1 or TRBD2 (6 bases each). The germline CDR1 and CDR2 sequences are SGHTA and FQGTGA. CDR3 length: 15 amino acids. V gave up 1 base and J gave up 1 base, with 10 bases separating them. The CDR3, as DNA: TGTGCCAGCAGCTTAAATGGGGGGCCCCAAGAGACCCAGTACTTC. Amino acid sequence: CASSLNGGPQETQYF.

This sequence joins TRBV18 and TRBJ2-7, with 11 positions matching TRBD2. After removal of 3 bases from V and 4 bases from J, the junction contained 5 bases not matched to a gene. The CDR3 spans 15 residues. Germline CDR1 reads KGHSH; CDR2 reads LQKENI. The DNA of the CDR3 is TGTGCCAGCTCACCTCCGGGACTAGCGGCATACGAGCAGTACTTC. It translates to CASSPPGLAAYEQYF.

The rearrangement joins TRBV6-2 or TRBV6-3 to TRBJ2-7; TRBD1 might be the D (6 bases). Germline lookup yields CDR1 MNHEY and CDR2 SVGEGT. The CDR3 is made up of 15 amino acids. V was cut by 5 bases and J by 0 bases, with 14 bases left in between. The DNA of the CDR3 is TGTGCCAGCAGTGGCCGGGACACCCTCTCCTACGAGCAGTACTTC. It codes for CASSGRDTLSYEQYF.

V and J are TRBV2 and TRBJ2-2; D uncertain. The CDR3 runs 16 residues. Germline V lookup: CDR1 SNHLY, CDR2 FYNNEI. Trimming removed 4 bases from V and 1 base from J, with 13 bases in between. The CDR3 is CASSALGLLNTGELFF. The CDR3 DNA reads TGTGCCAGCAGTGCCTTGGGGTTATTGAACACCGGGGAGCTGTTTTTT.

V and J are TRBV5-6 and TRBJ2-5; no reliable D call. Germline CDR1 and CDR2: SGHDT and YYEEEE. The germline V and J ends were trimmed by 1 base and 1 base, with 8 bases remaining between them. The CDR3 is 14 amino acids. CDR3 bases: TGTGCCAGCAGCTTGTTAATCCCCCAAGAGACCCAGTACTTC. Its protein is CASSLLIPQETQYF.

V gene TRBV18 combines with J gene TRBJ2-3; a possible D gene is TRBD2 (6 bases). The V and J ends lost 3 bases and 2 bases respectively, with 9 bases between them. This CDR3 has 14 residues. Germline V gene data show CDR1 as KGHSH and CDR2 as LQKENI. CDR3 sequence reads: CASSPGLLTDTQYF. The CDR3 bases are TGTGCCAGCTCACCGGGACTCCTCACAGATACGCAGTATTTT.

The chain couples TRBV20-1 to TRBJ2-7; D is unclear. V dropped 5 bases and J dropped 3 bases, with 8 bases sitting between them. The V gene's germline CDR1 is DFQATT and CDR2 SNEGSKA (reference sequence). This CDR3 is built from 11 residues. CDR3 bases: TGCAGTGCTCGACCCAACTACGAGCAGTACTTC. It specifies CSARPNYEQYF.